One T cell receptor (beta chain) is described in this entry. Using immunoSEQ multiplex PCR, the repertoire was profiled, and TCRdb retains in-frame clones only, with some absent. The sample includes about 400,000 clones, approximately 88% of them seen just once. Germline-derived CDR1 and CDR2 are SGHRS and YFSETQ. The J segment lost 0 bases and the V segment lost 7 bases, leaving 20 bases of the junction unmatched. The CDR3 loop spans 20 amino acids. This sample is part of a study of blood T cell repertoires in COVID-19. Study details: The United States, Italy and Spain were the sources of the acute and convalescent COVID-19 samples.

What was sequenced was PBMCs or T cells enriched from blood (not recorded which). The sequence was collected from a woman in her thirties with acute COVID-19. The rearrangement joins TRBV5-1 to TRBJ2-7, with 12 bases aligning to TRBD2. CDR3 residues: CASSLKGGLAGGRSSYEQYF. The CDR3 nucleotides are TGCGCCAGCTCCCTAAAGGGGGGACTAGCGGGTGGGAGAAGCTCCTACGAGCAGTACTTC.